Listed below are T cell receptor beta chains from one sample, sequenced in a study of CD8+CD57+ T cells in acquired aplastic anemia. TCRdb reprocessed the reads with MiXCR, giving one entry per CDR3 protein. This table holds 150,000 to 200,000 distinct CDR3 sequences, around 60% found once. The sequenced material came from sorted CD4+, CD8+, or CD8+CD57+ T cells (not recorded which) from PBMCs. The receptors derive from a human donor in good health. The CDR3 runs from the conserved cysteine through the conserved F or W. A D gene is named only where the DNA matches it firmly. Part of the rows lack a size; the others show once, few, many or a class for expanded clones.

d_call,clone_size,v_call,j_call,cdr3_nt,cdr3_aa
TRBD2,-,TRBV29-1,TRBJ2-5,TGCAGCGTTCCTCAGACTAGCGGCGGAGAGACCCAGTACTTC,CSVPQTSGGETQYF
-,-,TRBV30,TRBJ2-7,TGTGCCTGGAGTGTAGGTATGGCAGGCTACGAGCAGTACTTC,CAWSVGMAGYEQYF
-,many,TRBV5-1,TRBJ2-7,TGCGCCAGCAGCCCTATTCAGAGCGGCTACGAGCAGTACTTC,CASSPIQSGYEQYF
-,few,TRBV6-2/TRBV6-3,TRBJ2-3,TGTGCCAGCAGTTACTCGATTTCTCTAGCCACAGATACGCAGTATTTT,CASSYSISLATDTQYF
-,-,TRBV7-9,TRBJ1-1,TGTGCCAGCACCCTATCCGAGGGGACTGAAGCTTTCTTT,CASTLSEGTEAFF
-,many,TRBV3-1,TRBJ2-7,TGTGCCAGCAGCCAAGGGTACGGAGCAGGGCCCTACGAGCAGTACTTC,CASSQGYGAGPYEQYF
-,-,TRBV10-3,TRBJ2-1,TGTGCCATCAGCGGACAGTTCTCCTACAATGAGCAGTTCTTC,CAISGQFSYNEQFF
TRBD2,-,TRBV20-1,TRBJ2-7,TGCAGTGCCACCCAGCTAGCGGGAGGACATGAGCAGTACTTC,CSATQLAGGHEQYF
-,-,TRBV13,TRBJ1-3,TGTGCCAGCAGCGTAGGGAAGGGCTCTGGAAACACCATATATTTT,CASSVGKGSGNTIYF
-,-,TRBV24-1,TRBJ1-4,TGTGCCACCAGTGATTCAGGGGACAATGAAAAACTGTTTTTT,CATSDSGDNEKLFF
-,-,TRBV7-9,TRBJ2-7,TGTGCCAGCAGCTTACAAAGCGAACCTACCTACGAGCAGTACTTC,CASSLQSEPTYEQYF
-,few,TRBV6-1,TRBJ1-2,TGTGCCAGCAGTCCACAGGCAGGTTCCTTC,CASSPQAGSF
-,-,TRBV5-6,TRBJ2-3,TGTGCCAGCAGCTCATCCCTGGACCGCACAGATACGCAGTATTTT,CASSSSLDRTDTQYF
-,-,TRBV9,TRBJ2-2,TGTGCCAGCAGCGTTTTCAGCGGGGAGCTGTTTTTT,CASSVFSGELFF
-,many,TRBV7-8,TRBJ2-6,TGTGCCAGCGCTACGCCAGACTCTGGGGCCAACGTCCTGACTTTC,CASATPDSGANVLTF
-,-,TRBV5-1,TRBJ1-1,TGCGCCAGCAGTCAGGACTATGGCGGGGTGAACACTGAAGCTTTCTTT,CASSQDYGGVNTEAFF
TRBD2,-,TRBV7-2,TRBJ2-5,TGCGCCAGCAGCCTCCCAACCACCTGGGAGGGGACGTACCAAGAGACCCAGTACTTC,CASSLPTTWEGTYQETQYF
-,-,TRBV15,TRBJ1-6,TGTGCCACCAGCAGAGTACAGTCTAATTCACCCCTCCACTTT,CATSRVQSNSPLHF
-,-,TRBV15,TRBJ1-1,TGTGCCACCAGCTACGCATACGAAATGAACACTGAAGCTTTCTTT,CATSYAYEMNTEAFF
-,few,TRBV20-1,TRBJ1-3,TGCAGTGCACCAGACGGCTCTGGAAACACCATATATTTT,CSAPDGSGNTIYF
-,-,TRBV7-3,TRBJ1-1,TGTGCCAGCAGCCCCCGGGGGGGCCTGAACACTGAAGCTTTCTTT,CASSPRGGLNTEAFF
-,-,TRBV7-6,TRBJ2-7,TGTGCCAGCAGCTTTGGAGGGGTGGGCTACGAGCAGTACTTC,CASSFGGVGYEQYF
-,-,TRBV4-1,TRBJ1-6,TGCGCCAGCAGCCAAGATGGCACAGCGACACCCCTCCACTTT,CASSQDGTATPLHF
-,few,TRBV6-2/TRBV6-3,TRBJ2-1,TGTGCCAGCAGTCAGGGGAATAATTTCGACAATGAGCAGTTCTTC,CASSQGNNFDNEQFF
-,-,TRBV20-1,TRBJ1-6,TGCAGTGCGGCAGTTGGATCTTCACCCCTCCACTTT,CSAAVGSSPLHF
-,-,TRBV7-9,TRBJ2-2,TGTGCCAGCAGCTGGTCCGTGGCGAACACCGGGGAGCTGTTTTTT,CASSWSVANTGELFF
TRBD2,many,TRBV15,TRBJ2-3,TGTGCCACCAGCAGTCTCGGGGTAGCGGGCCAGAATACGCAGTATTTT,CATSSLGVAGQNTQYF
TRBD2,-,TRBV30,TRBJ2-1,TGTGCCTGGAGTGCCGGGACTAGCCTCTTTCTTGAGCAGTTCTTC,CAWSAGTSLFLEQFF
-,once,TRBV7-2,TRBJ2-7,TGTGCCAGCAGCGCCTACAGGGCCTACGAGCAGTACTTC,CASSAYRAYEQYF
TRBD2,-,TRBV15,TRBJ2-1,TGTGCCACCAGCAGAGATCGGCGGCGGGAGTATGAGCAGTTCTTC,CATSRDRRREYEQFF
-,-,TRBV20-1,TRBJ2-2,TGCAGTGGGTGGCAGGGTTCCGGGGAGCTGTTTTTT,CSGWQGSGELFF
-,many,TRBV20-1,TRBJ2-5,TGCAGTGCTAGCAGGTCCCCCGCGGCCCAAGAGACCCAGTACTTC,CSASRSPAAQETQYF
-,few,TRBV30,TRBJ1-1,TGTGCCTGGAGTGTCGGAAAGCGAACGGTGAACCCTGAAGCTTTCTTT,CAWSVGKRTVNPEAFF
TRBD1,-,TRBV19,TRBJ2-1,TGTGCCACCTCCGGGACAGCCAAATACAATGAGCAGTTCTTC,CATSGTAKYNEQFF
-,few,TRBV7-6,TRBJ2-7,TGTGCCAGCAGCTTATCCGGGGTAGCGTCCGAGCAGTACTTC,CASSLSGVASEQYF
-,-,TRBV5-4,TRBJ2-5,TGTGCCAGCAGCATTCTGGGTGGGAAGACCCAGTACTTC,CASSILGGKTQYF
TRBD1,-,TRBV20-1,TRBJ2-4,TGCAGTGCTTTACCCACAGGGGTTGACAAAAACATTCAGTACTTC,CSALPTGVDKNIQYF
-,many,TRBV6-2/TRBV6-3,TRBJ1-2,TGTGCCAGCAGTGCCTCAAGGGGATCCTATGGCTACACCTTC,CASSASRGSYGYTF
TRBD1,-,TRBV20-1,TRBJ2-7,TGCAGTGCTTCGCGGGACAGGACCTTGGGCGAGCAGTACTTC,CSASRDRTLGEQYF
-,few,TRBV9,TRBJ1-1,TGTGCCAGCACCCAAGGAGGGGGAAACACTGAAGCTTTCTTT,CASTQGGGNTEAFF
TRBD1,-,TRBV20-1,TRBJ2-7,TGCAGTGCTAGGTCCGACAGGGAATTGTACGAGCGGTACTTC,CSARSDRELYERYF
-,-,TRBV14,TRBJ2-6,TGTGCCAGCAGCCCGAAGGCGGGCAGTGAGAACTCTGGGGCCAACGTCCTGACTTTC,CASSPKAGSENSGANVLTF
-,-,TRBV10-1,TRBJ2-7,TGCGCCAGCAGTGACTCCGGGACCCATAGACCCTACGAGCAGTACTTC,CASSDSGTHRPYEQYF
-,-,TRBV2,TRBJ2-2,TGTGCCAGCGGCCTCAATAACTTCGGCGGGGAGCTGTTTTTT,CASGLNNFGGELFF
-,-,TRBV15,TRBJ2-1,TGTGCCACCAGCAGGCGGGGAGATACGCAGTTCTTC,CATSRRGDTQFF
-,-,TRBV7-9,TRBJ2-3,TGTGCCAGCAGCTTATATGGAGGATCGGCGGGACCCACAGATACGCAGTATTTT,CASSLYGGSAGPTDTQYF
-,many,TRBV7-8,TRBJ2-7,TGTGCCAGCAGCTTAGCGAGTTCCAGCGTATACGAGCAGTACTTC,CASSLASSSVYEQYF
-,-,TRBV11-3,TRBJ1-4,TGTGCCAGCAGCCCGTCCGACCCGGGTGAAAAACTGTTTTTT,CASSPSDPGEKLFF
TRBD2,-,TRBV25-1,TRBJ2-1,TGTGCCAGCAGACATGCGGGGACTAGCTCCTACAATGAGCAGTTCTTC,CASRHAGTSSYNEQFF
TRBD1,few,TRBV9,TRBJ1-5,TGTGCCAGCAGTACAGGGGAGGGCAATCAGCCCCAGCATTTT,CASSTGEGNQPQHF
-,-,TRBV15,TRBJ1-6,TGTGCCACCAGCAGAGATTTGAGTGGGAATTCACCCCTCCACTTT,CATSRDLSGNSPLHF
TRBD2,-,TRBV7-2,TRBJ2-5,TGTGCCAGCAGCCCGACTAGCGGGGCGACCCAGTACTTC,CASSPTSGATQYF
-,-,TRBV19,TRBJ1-5,TGTGCCAGTAGTATTGGCCAGGTGAGCAATCAGCCCCAGCATTTT,CASSIGQVSNQPQHF
TRBD2,once,TRBV2,TRBJ2-3,TGTGCCAGCACCCTGACTAGCGGGGATACAGATACGCAGTATTTT,CASTLTSGDTDTQYF
-,many,TRBV6-5,TRBJ2-1,TGTGCCAGCAGTTATCGGGGCCGGGGACCCTCCTACAATGAGCAGTTCTTC,CASSYRGRGPSYNEQFF
-,-,TRBV20-1,TRBJ2-7,TGCAGTGCTAGAGATGACAGGGACTACGCCTATGAGCAGTACTTC,CSARDDRDYAYEQYF
TRBD2,-,TRBV29-1,TRBJ2-5,TGCAGTGTTGGCCGGACTAGTGGGGAGACCCAGTACTTC,CSVGRTSGETQYF